The 25 T cell receptor beta chains reported below all come from one sample, sequenced in a study of cytomegalovirus exposure and HLA in healthy donors. In the PCR, 60 Vbeta and 13 Jbeta primers were used. The method was immunoSEQ multiplex PCR; TCRdb's version includes in-frame clones alone and lacks a portion of them. Among 100,000 or so clones listed, 75% to 85% were seen once. Sequenced sample: PBMCs. Receptors originate from a woman under 30 in good health and CMV-seronegative.

The genes are TRBV9 and TRBJ2-5; 10 bases are shared with TRBD1. Germline assignment: CDR1 SGDLS and CDR2 YYNGEE. CDR3 length: 17 amino acids. V gave up 4 bases and J gave up 1 base; unmatched junction bases: 10. The chain's CDR3 is CASSSGQGVGGQETQYF. The CDR3 region has the DNA TGTGCCAGCAGCAGCGGACAGGGGGTTGGGGGCCAAGAGACCCAGTACTTC.

The rearrangement uses TRBV4-3 and TRBJ2-1, with D possibly TRBD2 on 6 matching bases. V was pared by 1 base and J by 8 bases, with 15 bases between. Germline values: CDR1 LGHNA, CDR2 YSLEER. This CDR3 is built from 15 residues. The DNA of the CDR3 is TGCGCCAGCAGCCAAGCAAGGAGGGTCTCGGATGAGCAGTTCTTC. Amino acid sequence: CASSQARRVSDEQFF.

This sequence joins TRBV4-1 and TRBJ1-3, with 8 bases that match TRBD1. Germline values: CDR1 MGHRA, CDR2 YSYEKL. This CDR3 region has 16 residues. The V gene end was trimmed by 0 bases and the J gene end by 4 bases; junction bases not matched to a gene: 5. CDR3 region: CASSQDPGQGGNTIYF. In DNA form, the CDR3 reads TGCGCCAGCAGCCAAGATCCCGGACAGGGAGGAAACACCATATATTTT.

This rearrangement joins TRBV28 to TRBJ2-7; TRBD2 agrees at 7 bases. V trimming: 7 bases; J trimming: 0 bases; junction bases outside the gene matches: 9. The CDR3 sequence is 15 residues long. The germline CDR1 and CDR2 sequences are MDHEN and SYDVKM. In DNA, the CDR3 is TGTGCCAGCACGGGTCCGGGAGGAAACTCCTACGAGCAGTACTTC. It codes for CASTGPGGNSYEQYF.

This sequence joins TRBV14 and TRBJ2-1; D is perhaps TRBD1 (6 bases). CDR1 SGHDN and CDR2 FVKESK come from the germline V gene. V lost 8 bases, J lost 4 bases, and 9 bases lay in between. The CDR3 totals 12 residues. The CDR3 protein is CASCDRYNEQFF. CDR3 nucleotides: TGTGCCAGCTGTGACAGGTACAATGAGCAGTTCTTC.

The chain couples TRBV7-9 to TRBJ1-1; D might be TRBD1 (5 bases). The V end lost 0 bases, the J end lost 4 bases, and 12 bases lay between the germline ends. The CDR3 contains 15 residues. From germline, CDR1 is SEHNR and CDR2 FQNEAQ (reference sequence). The CDR3 region is CASSLAGGDPTEAFF. CDR3 nucleotides: TGTGCCAGCAGCTTAGCCGGGGGTGATCCCACTGAAGCTTTCTTT. Using reference TRBV7-9 and TRBJ1-1 for the parts outside the CDR3, the full variable domain is DTGVSQNPRHKITKRGQNVTFRCDPISEHNRLYWYRQTLGQGPEFLTYFQNEAQLEKSRLLSDRFSAERPKGSFSTLEIQRTEQGDSAMYLCASSLAGGDPTEAFFGQGTRLTVV.

This sequence joins TRBV18 and TRBJ2-3, with D maybe TRBD1 (7 bases). Trimming removed 6 bases at V and 5 bases at J, with 12 bases between. This CDR3 has 13 residues. Germline lookup yields CDR1 KGHSH and CDR2 LQKENI. The CDR3 spells CASSPRGEDTQYF. The DNA for the CDR3 is TGTGCCAGCTCCCCCAGGGGGGAAGATACGCAGTATTTT. The complete variable domain, with remaining parts taken from reference TRBV18 and TRBJ2-3, reads NAGVMQNPRHLVRRRGQEARLRCSPMKGHSHVYWYRQLPEEGLKFMVYLQKENIIDESGMPKERFSAEFPKEGPSILRIQQVVRGDSAAYFCASSPRGEDTQYFGPGTRLTVL.

The V gene is TRBV27, the J gene TRBJ1-1; possibly TRBD1 for D (6 bases). V dropped 7 bases and J dropped 4 bases, with 16 bases sitting between them. The CDR3 covers 14 residues. Per germline, CDR1 MNHEY and CDR2 SMNVEV (reference sequence). The CDR3, as DNA: TGTGCCAGCAAGGACCGCGGGGGCATCACTGAAGCTTTCTTT. Amino acid sequence: CASKDRGGITEAFF.

This clone has only a few counts. The chain couples TRBV29-1 to TRBJ1-1; D unresolved. CDR3 size: 12 residues. V was shortened by 4 bases and J by 1 base, with 7 bases between the two germline ends. Germline CDR1 and CDR2: SQVTM and ANQGSEA. In DNA, the CDR3 is TGCAGCGTTGGGGAGGAGAACACTGAAGCTTTCTTT. It codes for CSVGEENTEAFF.

The chain links TRBV27 to TRBJ1-5; 7 bases match TRBD1. This CDR3 has 14 residues. The V gene end was trimmed by 5 bases and the J gene end by 11 bases; junction bases not matched to a gene: 12. Germline CDR1 and CDR2: MNHEY and SMNVEV (reference sequence). CDR3 region: CASSRDSGGFSQHF. The CDR3 region has the DNA TGTGCCAGCAGTCGGGACAGCGGAGGATTCTCCCAGCATTTT.

The V and J genes are TRBV4-2 and TRBJ2-3; D remains unclear. The ends were cut back, 1 base at V and 5 bases at J, with 7 bases in the middle. This CDR3 has 13 amino acids. Germline assignment: CDR1 LGHNA and CDR2 YNFKEQ. CDR3 DNA sequence: TGTGCCAGCAGCCAAGTCTACCGAGATACGCAGTATTTT. Translating gives CASSQVYRDTQYF.

This clone turned up a few times. The chain has TRBV7-2 and TRBJ1-4; the match to TRBD1 covers 8 bases. V dropped 5 bases and J dropped 6; count of bases not matched to a gene: 8. The CDR3 loop spans 15 amino acids. Germline V gives CDR1 SGHTA, CDR2 FQGNSA. The DNA of the CDR3 is TGTGCCAGCAGCCCGGACAGGGAGGGTTATGAAAAACTGTTTTTT. It encodes CASSPDREGYEKLFF.

This chain uses TRBV19 with TRBJ2-2, with D possibly matching TRBD2 (6 bases). CDR1 is LNHDA and CDR2 is SQIVND in the germline V gene (reference sequence). This CDR3 is built from 14 residues. V was cut by 7 bases and J by 3 bases, with 12 bases left in between. CDR3 DNA: TGTGCCAGTAAGGAGGGGACGGACACCGGGGAGCTGTTTTTT. This codes for CASKEGTDTGELFF.

CDR3 nucleotides: TGTGCCAGCAGCCTCACCGGGGAAGGTAATGAAAAACTGTTTTTT. It translates to CASSLTGEGNEKLFF. The V gene is TRBV28, the J gene TRBJ1-4; no firm D call. V dropped 6 bases and J dropped 4 bases, with 15 bases sitting between them. Germline values: CDR1 MDHEN, CDR2 SYDVKM. CDR3 size: 15 residues.

This sequence joins TRBV6-5 and TRBJ1-2; D remains unclear. The CDR3 spans 13 residues. The germline gives CDR1 MNHEY, CDR2 SVGAGI. Trimming pared 0 bases from V and 7 bases from J, leaving 9 bases between. The CDR3 region is CASSYSREAGYTF. As DNA, the CDR3 is TGTGCCAGCAGTTACTCACGGGAGGCTGGCTACACCTTC.

The chain employs TRBV7-8 and TRBJ2-7; TRBD2 agrees at 8 bases. The germline V gene has CDR1 SGHVS and CDR2 FQNEAQ. The junction had 12 bases not matched to a gene; V was cut back by 5 bases and J by 0 bases. The CDR3 totals 17 residues. CDR3 residues: CASSLPERGRSSYEQYF. The CDR3 nucleotides are TGTGCCAGCAGCCTCCCGGAGCGGGGGCGATCCTCCTACGAGCAGTACTTC. The complete variable domain, with remaining parts taken from reference TRBV7-8 and TRBJ2-7, reads GAGVSQSPRYKVAKRGQDVALRCDPISGHVSLFWYQQALGQGPEFLTYFQNEAQLDKSGLPSDRFFAERPEGSVSTLKIQRTQQEDSAVYLCASSLPERGRSSYEQYFGPGTRLTVT.

This chain uses TRBV5-1 with TRBJ1-3; 7 bases fit TRBD1. The CDR3 totals 18 residues. V shed 0 bases and J 0 bases; nucleotides not matched to a gene: 9. Germline CDR1 SGHRS, CDR2 YFSETQ. CDR3 protein: CASSLAGTAATSGNTIYF. The CDR3 region has the DNA TGCGCCAGCAGCTTGGCCGGGACAGCGGCAACCTCTGGAAACACCATATATTTT.

The CDR3 protein is CASSLSAGDTEAFF. The CDR3 bases are TGTGCCAGCAGTTTATCAGCAGGGGACACTGAAGCTTTCTTT. This chain connects TRBV27 to TRBJ1-1; a possible D gene is TRBD1 (6 bases). V was pared by 0 bases and J by 3 bases, with 8 bases between. Germline values: CDR1 MNHEY, CDR2 SMNVEV (reference sequence). This CDR3 is built from 14 residues.

As regards this clone: This CDR3 is also generated by other DNA sequences in the sample. The rearrangement joins TRBV7-9 to TRBJ1-1; the D gene is possibly TRBD1 (5 bases). V was cut by 5 bases and J by 1 base, with 11 bases left in between. This CDR3 region has 14 residues. In germline, CDR1 is SEHNR, CDR2 FQNEAQ (reference sequence). For the CDR3, the DNA is TGTGCCAGCAGCCTACTGACAGAGAACACTGAAGCTTTCTTT. Residues: CASSLLTENTEAFF.

This chain joins TRBV7-9 and TRBJ1-2; D ambiguous. CDR3 length equals 14 residues. V was pared by 0 bases and J by 5 bases, with 10 bases between. Germline V gene sequence: CDR1 SEHNR, CDR2 FQNEAQ (reference sequence). The CDR3 spells CASSLALAGYGYTF. The CDR3 DNA is TGTGCCAGCAGCTTAGCGTTGGCAGGTTATGGCTACACCTTC.

This rearrangement joins TRBV11-2 to TRBJ2-7; D may be TRBD1 (5 bases). CDR1 is SGHAT, CDR2 FQNNGV, per germline. The CDR3 spans 12 residues. V lost 4 bases and J lost 7, with 11 bases in between. CDR3 DNA sequence: TGTGCCAGCAGCTCCTTAGCAGGGGAGCAGTACTTC. Its protein product is CASSSLAGEQYF.

A few counts support this clone. The rearrangement links TRBV6-5 to TRBJ1-1; D is unclear. The CDR3 sequence is 12 residues long. Germline lookup yields CDR1 MNHEY and CDR2 SVGAGI. Trimming took 7 bases from V and 2 from J, leaving 8 bases between them. CDR3 DNA: TGTGCCAGCAACGCGGTTAACACTGAAGCTTTCTTT. It specifies CASNAVNTEAFF.

V and J are TRBV18 and TRBJ2-7; 9 nucleotides match TRBD1. The CDR3 spans 14 residues. CDR1 KGHSH and CDR2 LQKENI come from the germline V gene. J lost 7 bases, V lost 3 bases, and 7 bases had no gene match. For the CDR3, the DNA is TGTGCCAGCTCACCCGGGACAGGGTCAGGGGAGCAGTACTTC. Its translation is CASSPGTGSGEQYF.

The chain recombines TRBV7-3 with TRBJ2-3; 8 bases are shared with TRBD2. The germline V gene has CDR1 SGHTA and CDR2 FQGTGA. The CDR3 extends over 16 amino acids. Trimming at V came to 5 bases and at J to 5 bases, leaving 12 bases not matched to a gene. CDR3 loop: CASSTPGGGREDTQYF. The CDR3 nucleotides read TGTGCCAGCAGCACCCCAGGCGGGGGGCGCGAAGATACGCAGTATTTT.

The rearrangement links TRBV1 to TRBJ1-4; TRBD1, the D gene given by the table, was not confirmed from the DNA. TRBV1 is termed a pseudogene. The CDR3 spans 15 residues. The CDR3 DNA reads as TGCACCAGCAGAGGGACAGGGGTCACTAATGAAAAACTGTTTTTT. This translates into CTSRGTGVTNEKLFF.